Sequencing of this T cell receptor (beta chain) was carried out in a study of blood T cell repertoires in COVID-19 (dated by TCRdb to 2020 to 2021). About the study as a whole: The collaborator samples originated in the United States, Italy and Spain and spanned the acute and convalescent phases of COVID-19. The material from the prospective study consisted of cDNA or gDNA derived from T cells, B-cell-depleted T cells, or PBMCs. Subjects who had been exposed to COVID-19, were actively infected with it, or had recovered from it provided the deeply sampled blood TCRbeta repertoires that made up the dataset. The repertoires were released in a freely available public database meant as a resource for research on the immune response to SARS-CoV-2. The samples were drawn from two sources: the first 160 participants of the ongoing ImmuneRACE study, and 1,200 or so subjects contributed by 6 global collaborators. A de-identified subject ID, COVID-19 status, age in years and sex were almost always included in the sample metadata. Where available, HLA class I and class II types were obtained from metadata supplied by the sample provider rather than from assay-based typing. What the work shows at the level of the full study, not this receptor alone: How much clinical and demographic metadata was included differed by source and by participant, and the metadata was provided uncurated.

In regard to this clone: Its antigen target is currently unknown. Base-call qualities are not available, and no considerably larger clone is one nucleotide away.

The immunoSEQ Assay, a bias-controlled multiplex PCR, was used to amplify TCRbeta CDR3 regions from genomic DNA. In the source study's methods: Nucleated cell counts per sample were estimated from amplification of reference gene primers within the assay. Sequence reads were collapsed and filtered to measure the absolute abundance of every unique TCRbeta CDR3 rearrangement. For each sample, productive Simpson clonality was calculated as the square root of Simpson's diversity index across productive rearrangements. This is the immuneACCESS table as TCRdb keeps it, with only in-frame sequences that have V and J called. A part of the clones is gone; compared with another copy, unresolved V genes explain less than half, and the rest is unexplained. That table is the source of V, J and clone size, and D and trimming were worked out from the DNA. This sample holds some 410,000 clones; roughly 90% were observed only once. The ten largest clones represent 0.9% to 1% of the sample.

Participants in the prospective study were enrolled through a virtual design, were aged roughly 18 to 95 years, and lived in fewer than 30 United States geographic areas. To assign participants to cohorts, the prospective study relied on clinical history that participants themselves reported in a screening survey and a study questionnaire. Mobile phlebotomists in the prospective study collected whole blood, serum and a nasopharyngeal or oropharyngeal swab from every participant. Over a 2-month period, participants in the prospective study had the option of providing additional blood draws and questionnaires. Blood samples from the prospective study were shipped frozen or at room temperature prior to DNA extraction. Source material: PBMCs or T cells enriched from blood (not recorded which). This TCR was sampled from a woman in her 30s with acute COVID-19.

The CDR3 protein sequence reads: CASSLAGATTSYEQYF. The bases are TGTGCCAGCAGTTTAGCGGGGGCCACTACCTCCTACGAGCAGTACTTC. The rearrangement joined TRBV27 to TRBJ2-7; the D gene is perhaps TRBD2, from 7 matching bases. CDR3 length: 16 amino acids, cysteine to phenylalanine. The read is trimmed to its CDR3 DNA, 48 bases read in frame from base 1. The junction shows trimming of 2 bases on V and 0 bases on J, plus 14 bases between the germline ends. CDR1 is given as MNHEY and CDR2 as SMNVEV, both from the germline V gene (reference sequence).